Listed here is a single T cell receptor (beta chain). What it binds is not known. The sample comes from a study of T cell responses to AZD1222 COVID-19 vaccine. Findings and caveats of the study: In a largely white British group with more females than males, clonal diversity was possibly underestimated. Distributed over spike, vaccine-associated CD4 TCRs predominated at 160-218 and 743-854.

With 0 bases clipped from V and 6 bases from J, the junction kept 3 bases outside the gene matches. CDR1 and CDR2 from the germline V gene are SGHRS and YFSETQ. The CDR3 totals 14 residues. The repertoire was sequenced with immunoSEQ multiplex PCR; TCRdb's copy has only in-frame clones and lacks some. The sample consists of about 120,000 clones, around 89% of them appearing once. The TCR sequence derives from an adult in good health. The material sequenced was peripheral blood, taken on day 0 of MenACWY control vaccination. The chain carries TRBV5-1 and TRBJ1-1; 9 bases agree with TRBD1. CDR3 sequence (DNA): TGCGCCAGCAGCTTGGCAGGGACAGGGTCTGAAGCTTTCTTT. As protein: CASSLAGTGSEAFF. The entire variable domain, with the rest obtained from reference TRBV5-1 and TRBJ1-1, is as follows: KAGVTQTPRYLIKTRGQQVTLSCSPISGHRSVSWYQQTPGQGLQFLFEYFSETQRNKGNFPGRFSGRQFSNSRSEMNVSTLELGDSALYLCASSLAGTGSEAFFGQGTRLTVV.